The 16 T cell receptor beta chains below were found in one sample sequenced in a study of tumor and adjacent non-tumor tissue in lung cancer. The library came from three nested PCR rounds adapted from ARM-PCR protocols. TCRdb re-called the multiplex PCR reads with MiXCR, one entry per CDR3 protein. Of over 85,000 distinct CDR3 sequences in the sample, about 80% were seen once. No cell sorting was done before RNA was extracted from the tissue. The specimen was lung tumor tissue. These receptors were obtained from a man between 65 and 85 years old with non-small cell lung cancer.

In regard to this clonotype: Since the CDR3 does not end with the conserved phenylalanine or tryptophan, this likely comes from a read error. The V and J genes are TRBV6-1 and TRBJ2-1, with 10 bases that match TRBD2. V was clipped by 0 bases and J by 2 bases; unmatched bases: 4. This CDR3 region has 17 residues. The germline V gene encodes CDR1 MNHNS and CDR2 SASEGT. The CDR3 loop is CASSEAQSGGAYNEQFL. The CDR3 nucleotides read TGTGCCAGCAGTGAAGCTCAGAGCGGGGGGGCCTACAATGAGCAGTTCTTA.

Of note for this clonotype: Given a much more abundant clone one base away, this may be a read error. The chain employs TRBV5-1 and TRBJ2-7, with 10 bases aligning to TRBD2. The CDR3 has 15 amino acids. Germline CDR1 SGHRS, CDR2 YFSETQ. Trimming at V came to 2 bases and at J to 2 bases, leaving 4 bases not matched to a gene. CDR3 in amino acids: CASSFQREGTYEQYF. CDR3 nucleotide sequence: TGCGCCAGCAGCTTTCAGCGGGAGGGAACCTACGAGCAGTACTTC.

Worth noting for this clonotype: One junction end does not reproduce the germline sequence, and a read error may be involved. V usage is TRBV11-2 and J usage is TRBJ2-7, with D hard to call. Germline-derived CDR1 and CDR2 are SGHAT and FQNNGV. The CDR3 contains 13 residues. This chain's CDR3 is CVSSQRTEREQNF. CDR3 nucleotide sequence: TGTGTCAGCAGCCAACGGACCGAGCGCGAGCAGAACTTC. The whole variable domain, remainder taken from reference TRBV11-2 and TRBJ2-7, is EAGVAQSPRYKIIEKRQSVAFWCNPISGHATLYWYQQILGQGPKLLIQFQNNGVVDDSQLPKDRFSAERLKGVDSTLKIQPAKLEDSAVYLCVSSQRTEREQNFGPGTRLTVT.

The chain couples TRBV6-1 to TRBJ2-2; D is undetermined. V was shortened by 9 bases and J by 6 bases, with 14 bases between the two germline ends. Germline values: CDR1 MNHNS, CDR2 SASEGT. The CDR3 is made up of 13 amino acids. The DNA of the CDR3 is TGTGCCAGTAGAGCCCTGAAGGCCGGGGAGCTGTTTTTT. Residues: CASRALKAGELFF.

Comments on this clonotype: The junction departs from germline at one end; a sequencing error may be responsible. The chain is built from TRBV5-6 and TRBJ2-5, with a tentative D call TRBD2 (6 bases). The length of the CDR3 is 17 residues. Germline V gene lookup returns CDR1 SGHDT and CDR2 YYEEEE. The CDR3 sequence is CASNLVGDPGVQEAQYF. The CDR3, as DNA: TGTGCCAGCAACTTGGTGGGGGATCCGGGAGTGCAAGAGGCCCAGTACTTC.

V is TRBV4-1 and J is TRBJ1-5; D remains ambiguous. V lost 6 bases to trimming and J lost 2 bases, with 11 bases between them. This CDR3 region has 14 residues. Per the germline V gene, CDR1 is MGHRA and CDR2 is YSYEKL. The CDR3 here is CASSLLDGNQPQHF. CDR3 sequence (DNA): TGCGCCAGCAGTCTCCTGGACGGCAATCAGCCCCAGCATTTT.

By its share, this clonotype is medium-sized (0.01 to 0.1%). The CDR3 region is CASSYGGYSWIRWGANVLTF. The CDR3 nucleotides read TGTGCCAGCAGTTACGGCGGCTATTCCTGGATACGCTGGGGGGCCAACGTCCTGACTTTC. This chain joins TRBV28 and TRBJ2-6; no definite D call. The CDR3 runs 20 residues. Trimming cost V 4 bases and J 4 bases, with 26 bases left between them. Per germline, CDR1 MDHEN and CDR2 SYDVKM.

Note on this clonotype: A read error may produce the germline difference seen at one junction end. The chain couples TRBV11-2 to TRBJ2-1, with 7 bases fitting TRBD2. The CDR3 loop spans 13 amino acids. CDR1 is SGHAT and CDR2 is FQNNGV in the germline V gene. The CDR3 nucleotides are TGTGCCAGCAGCTTACGAGGAAGGACTAGTCACGTCTTC. This sequence encodes CASSLRGRTSHVF.

Comment on this clonotype: Mismatch with germline at one junction end may stem from a read error. The rearrangement uses TRBV29-1 and TRBJ2-2, with D possibly being TRBD2 (5 bases). The CDR3 runs 12 residues. Germline-derived CDR1 and CDR2 are SQVTM and ANQGSEA. The CDR3 nucleotides read TGTAGCGTTGGGAGGAACACCGGGGAGCTGTTTTTT. Amino acids: CSVGRNTGELFF.

The V gene is TRBV11-2, the J gene TRBJ2-2; D perhaps matches TRBD1 (5 bases). The V gene lost 5 bases and the J gene lost 8 bases, with 9 bases spanning the gap. The germline V gene has CDR1 SGHAT and CDR2 FQNNGV. This CDR3 contains 12 residues. CDR3 bases: TGTGCCAGCAGCCCTCCAGGGGGGGAGCTGTTTTTT. Translated, it gives CASSPPGGELFF.

J is TRBJ1-1 and V is TRBV6-2 or TRBV6-3, with no clear D. The CDR3 is made up of 14 amino acids. Germline CDR1 is MNHEY and CDR2 is SVGEGT. In DNA form, the CDR3 reads TGTTCAAGCAGTTACTCGGGTGCAATCGCTGAAGCTTTCTTT. The encoded protein is CSSSYSGAIAEAFF.

About this clonotype: Compared with germline, one end of the junction differs, possibly owing to a read error. The chain combines TRBV11-2 with TRBJ2-2; 7 bases align to TRBD1. The CDR3 is made up of 16 amino acids. Per germline, CDR1 SGHAT and CDR2 FQNNGV. CDR3 amino acids: CASSLVGTGVARELFF. CDR3 sequence (DNA): TGTGCTAGCAGCTTAGTGGGCACAGGGGTTGCAAGGGAGCTGTTTTTT.

With regard to this clonotype: One end of the junction varies from germline; a read error may be responsible. The CDR3 here is CASSEGAGANVLNF. CDR3 DNA sequence: TGTGCCAGTAGTGAGGGGGCTGGGGCCAACGTCCTGAATTTC. The chain employs TRBV6-1 and TRBJ2-6, with 7 nucleotides matching TRBD1. There are 14 residues in the CDR3. Germline V gene lookup returns CDR1 MNHNS and CDR2 SASEGT.

As to this clonotype: The missing conserved phenylalanine or tryptophan at the end of this CDR3 makes a read error likely. The J gene is TRBJ1-5, the V gene TRBV6-2 or TRBV6-3, with D perhaps matching TRBD1 (5 bases). Germline assignment: CDR1 MNHEY and CDR2 SVGEGT. V gave up 7 bases and J gave up 10 bases, with 23 bases separating them. The CDR3 extends over 15 amino acids. The CDR3 sequence is CASTPGPQEGQPQHS. The CDR3 DNA reads TGTGCCAGCACCCCGGGGCCCCAAGAGGGTCAACCCCAGCATTCT.

This clonotype was found once. The junction and the germline gene differ at one end; a read error may be behind it. V is TRBV5-4 and J is TRBJ1-1; possible D gene TRBD1, 6 bases. This CDR3 is built from 17 residues. Germline V lookup: CDR1 SGHNT, CDR2 YYREEE (reference sequence). The CDR3, as DNA: TGTCCCAGCAGCACTACAGGGTTTGCACTCGGAAACACTGAAGCTTTCTTT. Its protein is CPSSTTGFALGNTEAFF.

In this sample, this clonotype turned up once. The chain couples TRBV6-1 to TRBJ1-2; TRBD1 matches 8 bases. CDR1 MNHNS and CDR2 SASEGT come from the germline V gene. After removal of 1 base from V and 11 bases from J, the junction contained 6 bases not matched to a gene. The CDR3 consists of 13 residues. The CDR3 spells CASSEDRGFGYTF. The CDR3 nucleotides are TGTGCCAGCAGTGAAGACAGGGGGTTTGGATACACCTTC.